This TCR beta chain was found in a study of T-cell reconstitution after alpha-beta-depleted transplantation in children. TCRbeta library construction was performed incorporating unique molecular identifiers. TCRdb re-called the PCR reads through MiXCR, storing one row per CDR3 protein. The table records 250,000 to 300,000 distinct CDR3 sequences, around 10% of them present only once. This clonotype was recorded at least ten times. What it recognizes is unknown. The CDR3 is made up of 18 amino acids. V was shortened by 0 bases and J by 2 bases, with 16 bases between the two germline ends. CDR1 is LGHNA and CDR2 is YSLEER in the germline V gene. The study, taken as a whole, reports: Several hundred expanded graft clones reportedly gave rise to the alpha-beta T cells present about two months after transplant. Some patients showed high day-60 TCRbeta diversity, which derived from surviving recipient T cells and thymic progenitors. Newly made T cells mostly supplied T-cell counts and diversity one year after transplant.

This receptor was obtained from a boy in the first two years of life with acute myeloid leukemia, due to receive a stem cell transplant. The chain has TRBV4-3 and TRBJ2-2; D may be TRBD1 or TRBD2 (5 bases each). This specimen was PBMCs, taken before TCRalphabeta/CD19-depleted stem cell transplant. The CDR3 reads CASSQDGGDSVNTGELFF. The CDR3 DNA reads as TGCGCCAGCAGCCAAGATGGGGGAGACAGTGTTAACACCGGGGAGCTGTTTTTT.